This T cell receptor (beta chain) appears in the sequencing data of a study of Ad26.COV2.S vaccination and SARS-CoV-2 variants. On the study more broadly: Donor was one of the participants in the Ad26.COV2.S arm of the COV1001 trial. Findings and caveats of the study: Vaccinees displayed broader spike-specific TCR repertoires than placebo recipients. Reported findings describe substantial breadth in spike-specific CD8+ and CD4+ T cell responses following vaccination.

This CDR3 is 12 amino acids long. In germline, CDR1 is SGHNT, CDR2 YYREEE (reference sequence). The V end was cut by 5 bases, the J end by 6 bases, with 11 bases between. Only in-frame clones appear in the TCRdb table, and some are missing; sequencing was by immunoSEQ multiplex PCR. The data show about 370,000 clones, around 85% seen once. Described treatment: over 15 received Ad26.COV2.S at low or high dose, single or two shots; 5 received placebo; per-sample allocation not given. Specimens were obtained on day 63 following the first vaccine or placebo injection. With respect to this clone: Its antigen is not identified.

The origin of this receptor is a person aged 18-60 years who received the Ad26.COV2.S COVID-19 vaccine or a placebo. Sample: peripheral blood, taken in a trial of Ad26.COV2.S vaccine versus placebo. J is TRBJ1-2 and V is TRBV5-4; the D is unclear. The CDR3 protein is CASRNGRDGYTF. The CDR3 DNA reads as TGTGCCAGCAGAAACGGACGGGATGGCTACACCTTC. The complete variable domain, with remaining parts taken from reference TRBV5-4 and TRBJ1-2, reads ETGVTQSPTHLIKTRGQQVTLRCSSQSGHNTVSWYQQALGQGPQFIFQYYREEENGRGNFPPRFSGLQFPNYSSELNVNALELDDSALYLCASRNGRDGYTFGSGTRLTVV.